Listed here is a single T cell receptor beta chain. Its antigen is unidentified. These data belong to a study of type 1 regulatory T cells. CDR3 size: 15 residues. With V trimmed by 4 bases and J by 6 bases, 10 bases remained unmatched. Germline-derived CDR1 and CDR2 are SEHNR and FQNEAQ (reference sequence). TCRdb re-called the reads through MiXCR, storing one row per CDR3 protein. The sample lists fewer than 70,000 distinct CDR3 sequences, 63% occurring once. The sequenced sample consisted of cultured T cells, either the whole culture or a sorted T cell fraction (not recorded which). Subset denoted: Tr1-enriched cell product generated in vitro against host alloantigens. The source of this sequence is a human donor in good health. The J gene is TRBJ2-3, the V gene TRBV7-9, with 7 bases matching TRBD1. The CDR3 DNA reads as TGTGCCAGCAGCTCGGGGACAGCTACCATCGATACGCAGTATTTT. It specifies CASSSGTATIDTQYF.